Presented here are 9 T cell receptor beta chains from one specimen sequenced in a study of CD8+ T cells in alopecia areata (dated by TCRdb to 2016 to 2019). Library preparation was by the immunoSEQ multiplex PCR assay. For TCR sequencing, RNA was extracted from every sample and reverse transcribed into cDNA to serve as template. The immuneACCESS repertoire file appears here via TCRdb, limited to in-frame rearrangements. These files lack a portion of the clones; in checked studies, under half of the deficit traces to unresolved V genes, and the cause of the others is not known. This sample has approximately 140,000 clones in its table, and approximately 87% of those were observed once. Over 12% of the sample lies in the top ten. Per the publication, the time point label means: baseline before oral tofacitinib. Specimen: CD8+ T cells sorted from blood, collected at week 0. The receptors shown here come from a human donor with alopecia areata.

Concerning this clone itself: Within the sample, other DNA sequences also encode this same CDR3. This rearrangement joins TRBV11-2 to TRBJ2-1; no clear D gene. Germline V lookup: CDR1 SGHAT, CDR2 FQNNGV. V shed 1 base and J shed 4 bases, with 5 bases lying between them. This CDR3 region has 13 residues. This chain's CDR3 is CASSLVDYNEQFF. The CDR3 DNA reads as TGTGCCAGCAGCTTAGTAGATTACAATGAGCAGTTCTTC.

The chain links TRBV29-1 to TRBJ2-1; D is possibly TRBD2 (6 bases). CDR3 length: 14 amino acids. Germline V gene sequence: CDR1 SQVTM, CDR2 ANQGSEA. Trimming cost V 3 bases and J 0 bases, with 9 bases left between them. The CDR3 sequence: CSVETGSSYNEQFF. CDR3 nucleotides: TGCAGCGTTGAGACCGGGAGCTCCTACAATGAGCAGTTCTTC.

The chain combines TRBV7-9 with TRBJ2-7, with a weak D call TRBD2 (5 bases). The germline V gene has CDR1 SEHNR and CDR2 FQNEAQ (reference sequence). The CDR3 is made up of 12 amino acids. V was pared by 3 bases and J by 7 bases, with 10 bases between. The CDR3 nucleotides are TGTGCCAGCAGCTTGCGCCCGGGGGAGCAGTACTTC. Its protein product is CASSLRPGEQYF.

The V gene is TRBV27, the J gene TRBJ2-7, with TRBD2 identical over 7 bases. The V segment lost 5 bases and the J segment 5 bases; nucleotides outside the gene matches: 9. This CDR3 has 14 amino acids. Per germline, CDR1 MNHEY and CDR2 SMNVEV (reference sequence). The CDR3 here is CASSLTRAGDEQYF. The CDR3 DNA sequence: TGTGCCAGCAGTCTAACTCGGGCGGGAGACGAGCAGTACTTC.

The chain recombines TRBV6-5 with TRBJ2-2, with D hard to call. With 7 bases removed from V and 8 bases from J, the gap between germline ends came to 11 bases. This CDR3 has 12 residues. CDR1 and CDR2 (germline): MNHEY, SVGAGI. Written as DNA, the CDR3 is TGTGCCAGCACGTGGGGTGGTGGGGAGCTGTTTTTT. This codes for CASTWGGGELFF.

A single count supports this clone. The rearrangement links TRBV7-6 to TRBJ2-2; D perhaps matches TRBD2 (6 bases). Trimming took 1 base from V and 4 from J, leaving 16 bases between them. Germline CDR1 and CDR2: SGHVS and FNYEAQ. The CDR3 consists of 17 residues. Here the CDR3 DNA reads TGTGCCAGCAGCTTAGAGGACGGGGGAGCCCTCACCGGGGAGCTGTTTTTT. Amino acids: CASSLEDGGALTGELFF.

This clone was detected only once. The V call is TRBV10-1, the J call TRBJ2-3; no clear D gene. The germline V gene encodes CDR1 WNHNN and CDR2 SYGVQD (reference sequence). The CDR3 has 14 residues. V lost 4 bases, J lost 4 bases, and 12 bases lay in between. The CDR3 DNA reads TGCGCCAGCAGTGGAGTGGCTTGGGCAGATACGCAGTATTTT. It encodes CASSGVAWADTQYF.

The chain combines TRBV30 with TRBJ2-3; the D is unclear. This CDR3 spans 16 amino acids. Germline loops: CDR1 GTSNPN, CDR2 SVGIG (reference sequence). Trimming removed 0 bases from V and 0 bases from J, with 13 bases in between. Here the CDR3 reads CAWSVADRLSTDTQYF. The CDR3 coding sequence is TGTGCCTGGAGTGTCGCCGACCGACTTAGCACAGATACGCAGTATTTT.

The chain recombines TRBV29-1 with TRBJ2-4; TRBD2 agrees at 13 bases. There are 14 residues in the CDR3. Germline loops: CDR1 SQVTM, CDR2 ANQGSEA. Trimming removed 6 bases from V and 7 bases from J; junction bases left unmatched: 6. Written as DNA, the CDR3 is TGCAGCGTAACCCTGACTAGCGGGAGGAACATTCAGTACTTC. Amino acid sequence: CSVTLTSGRNIQYF.